The T cell receptor (beta chain) described here comes from a study of shared T cell receptors in the human thymus. TCRdb keeps only in-frame clones here, not all; method: immunoSEQ multiplex PCR. The table shows over 650,000 clones, with around 87% occurring only once. The J segment lost 0 bases and the V segment lost 4 bases, leaving 6 bases of the junction unmatched. The CDR3 spans 16 residues. Germline CDR1 is SGDLS and CDR2 is YYNGEE. This sample also appeared in a second study, on human thymus T cells. According to that study: Finnish infants who were healthy and having corrective surgery for congenital heart defects made up the donors. Thymic tissue was derived from resections collected during corrective heart surgery. There appeared to be biased usage of V and J genes in thymic and blood repertoires.

The sequencing sample was made of thymocytes. This sequence joins TRBV9 and TRBJ1-3, with 8 positions matching TRBD1. The sequence came from a boy in the first two years of life with a congenital heart defect. DNA of the CDR3: TGTGCCAGCAGCCTCCGAACAGGGGGCTCTGGAAACACCATATATTTT. Translated, it gives CASSLRTGGSGNTIYF.